This T cell receptor (beta chain) was profiled in a study of T-cell memory formation after mild COVID-19. Background on the study: There were largely donor-specific TCR clusters.

Constant-segment-primed 5'RACE gave TCR alpha and TCR beta cDNA libraries with sample barcodes and UMIs. TCRdb reprocessed the 5' RACE reads with MiXCR, giving one entry per CDR3 protein. The data hold about 200,000 distinct CDR3 sequences, with 9% to 10% observed a single time. Study-wide results and caveats: Mostly located in CM and EM were contracting CD4+ clones, with contracting CD8+ clones located in EMRA.

In germline, CDR1 is SGHAT, CDR2 FQNNGV. This CDR3 has 14 residues. V was trimmed by 3 bases and J by 2 bases, leaving 8 bases between them. A word on this clonotype: Antigen specificity is unknown.

Sequencing used PBMCs or a T cell subset sorted from them (not recorded which). The V call is TRBV11-2, the J call TRBJ1-3; D ambiguous. This sequence was found in a man between 18 and 35 years old who had mild COVID-19 (a few samples of this study predate the infection). Cell type and time point are not known. The CDR3 spells CASSFQTTGNTIYF. CDR3 coding DNA: TGTGCCAGCAGCTTTCAGACAACTGGAAACACCATATATTTT.